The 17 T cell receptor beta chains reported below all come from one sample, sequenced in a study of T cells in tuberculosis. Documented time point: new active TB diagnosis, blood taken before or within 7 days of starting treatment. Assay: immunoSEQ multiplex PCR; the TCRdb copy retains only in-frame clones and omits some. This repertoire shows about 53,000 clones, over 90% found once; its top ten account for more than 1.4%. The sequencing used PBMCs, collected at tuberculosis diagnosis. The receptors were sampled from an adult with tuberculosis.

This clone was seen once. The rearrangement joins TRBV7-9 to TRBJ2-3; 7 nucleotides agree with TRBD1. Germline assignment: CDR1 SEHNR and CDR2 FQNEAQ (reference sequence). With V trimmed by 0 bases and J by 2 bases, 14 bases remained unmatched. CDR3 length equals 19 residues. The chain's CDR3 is CASSLARLRTGDDTDTQYF. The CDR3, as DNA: TGTGCCAGCAGCTTAGCGCGGCTTAGAACAGGGGATGACACAGATACGCAGTATTTT.

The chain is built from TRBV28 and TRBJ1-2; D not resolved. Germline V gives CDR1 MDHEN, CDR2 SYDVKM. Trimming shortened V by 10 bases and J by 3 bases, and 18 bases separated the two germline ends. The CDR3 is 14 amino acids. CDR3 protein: CAIRPPGSHYGYTF. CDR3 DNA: TGTGCCATCCGACCGCCGGGGTCGCACTATGGCTACACCTTC.

CDR3 residues: CASSEGSGTVRRGYTF. The CDR3 bases are TGTGCCAGCAGTGAAGGGTCCGGGACAGTAAGACGGGGCTACACCTTC. The chain recombines TRBV6-1 with TRBJ1-2, with TRBD1 matching over 7 bases. The germline gives CDR1 MNHNS, CDR2 SASEGT. The V segment lost 1 base and the J segment 8 bases; nucleotides outside the gene matches: 13. CDR3 size: 16 residues.

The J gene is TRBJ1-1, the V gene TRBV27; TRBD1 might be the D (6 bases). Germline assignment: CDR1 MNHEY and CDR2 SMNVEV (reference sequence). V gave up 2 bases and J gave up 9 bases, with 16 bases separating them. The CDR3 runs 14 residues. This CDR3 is CASSLPGQTGKAFF. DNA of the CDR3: TGTGCCAGCAGTTTACCTGGCCAGACAGGAAAAGCTTTCTTT.

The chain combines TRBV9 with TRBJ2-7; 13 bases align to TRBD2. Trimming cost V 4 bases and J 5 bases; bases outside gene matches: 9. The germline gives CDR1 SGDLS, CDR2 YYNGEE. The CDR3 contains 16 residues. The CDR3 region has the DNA TGTGCCAGCAGCCCAGCACTAGCGGGAGGGCCTAACGAGCAGTACTTC. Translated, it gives CASSPALAGGPNEQYF.

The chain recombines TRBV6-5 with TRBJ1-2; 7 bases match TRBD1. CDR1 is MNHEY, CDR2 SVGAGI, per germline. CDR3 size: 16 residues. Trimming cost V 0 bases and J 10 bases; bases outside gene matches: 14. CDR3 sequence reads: CASSYSSLGQARDYTF. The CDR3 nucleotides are TGTGCCAGCAGTTACTCGTCGCTTGGACAGGCGAGGGACTACACCTTC.

CDR3 DNA sequence: TGTGCCAGTAGTATACAGGCCTTTAATTCACCCCTCCACTTT. This gives the protein CASSIQAFNSPLHF. The chain recombines TRBV19 with TRBJ1-6; D unclear. Between the trimmed V and J ends, which lost 2 bases and 6 bases, there was a span of 8 bases. The length of the CDR3 is 14 residues. Germline CDR1 is LNHDA and CDR2 is SQIVND (reference sequence).

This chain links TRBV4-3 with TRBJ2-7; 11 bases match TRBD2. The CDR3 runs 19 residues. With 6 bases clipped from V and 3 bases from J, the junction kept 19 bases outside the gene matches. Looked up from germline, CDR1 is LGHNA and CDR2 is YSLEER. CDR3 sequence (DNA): TGCGCCAGCAGAAAACCCCCTTTGATAGCGGGAGGGCCCCTCTACGAGCAGTACTTC. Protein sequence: CASRKPPLIAGGPLYEQYF.

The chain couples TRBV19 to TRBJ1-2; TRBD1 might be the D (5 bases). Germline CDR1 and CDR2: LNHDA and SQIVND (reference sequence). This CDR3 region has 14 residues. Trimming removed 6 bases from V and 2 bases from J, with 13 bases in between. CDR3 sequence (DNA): TGTGCCAGTAGCACGACAGAGATCAACTATGGCTACACCTTC. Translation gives CASSTTEINYGYTF.

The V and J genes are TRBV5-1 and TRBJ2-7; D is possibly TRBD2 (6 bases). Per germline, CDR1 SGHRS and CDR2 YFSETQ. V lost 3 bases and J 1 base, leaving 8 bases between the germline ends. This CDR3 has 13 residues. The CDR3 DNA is TGCGCCAGCAGCTCGACTAGGTCCTACGAGCAGTACTTC. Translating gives CASSSTRSYEQYF.

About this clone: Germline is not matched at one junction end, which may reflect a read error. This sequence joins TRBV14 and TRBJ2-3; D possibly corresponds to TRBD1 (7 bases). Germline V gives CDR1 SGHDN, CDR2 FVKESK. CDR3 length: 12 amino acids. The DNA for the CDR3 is TGTGCCAGCAGCCCGCGGGGACAGTCCCCTTTTTTT. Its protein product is CASSPRGQSPFF.

This CDR3 reads CASSPDSGLAGVTQYF. The CDR3 DNA is TGCGCCAGCAGCCCAGATTCGGGACTAGCGGGAGTCACGCAGTATTTT. The chain couples TRBV5-1 to TRBJ2-3, with 14 bases that match TRBD2. The germline V gene has CDR1 SGHRS and CDR2 YFSETQ. The CDR3 consists of 16 residues. Trimming took 4 bases from V and 9 from J; bases not matched to a gene: 10.

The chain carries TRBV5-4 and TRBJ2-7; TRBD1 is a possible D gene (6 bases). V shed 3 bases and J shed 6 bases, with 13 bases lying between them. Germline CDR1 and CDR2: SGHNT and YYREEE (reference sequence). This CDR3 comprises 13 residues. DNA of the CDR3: TGTGCCAGCAGCTCAGCAGGGGTCTCCGAGCAGTACTTC. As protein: CASSSAGVSEQYF. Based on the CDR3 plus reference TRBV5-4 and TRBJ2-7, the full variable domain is ETGVTQSPTHLIKTRGQQVTLRCSSQSGHNTVSWYQQALGQGPQFIFQYYREEENGRGNFPPRFSGLQFPNYSSELNVNALELDDSALYLCASSSAGVSEQYFGPGTRLTVT.

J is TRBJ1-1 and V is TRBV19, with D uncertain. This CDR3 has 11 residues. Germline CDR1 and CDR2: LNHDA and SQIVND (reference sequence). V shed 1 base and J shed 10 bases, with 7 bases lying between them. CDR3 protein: CASSIGARAFF. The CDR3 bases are TGTGCCAGTAGTATAGGGGCTCGAGCTTTCTTT.

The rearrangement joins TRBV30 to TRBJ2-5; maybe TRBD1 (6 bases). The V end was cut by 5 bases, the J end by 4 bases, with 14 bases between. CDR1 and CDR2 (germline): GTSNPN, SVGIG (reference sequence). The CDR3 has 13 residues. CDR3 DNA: TGTGCCTGGTCGGCGGCAGGGGCAGAGACCCAGTACTTC. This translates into CAWSAAGAETQYF.

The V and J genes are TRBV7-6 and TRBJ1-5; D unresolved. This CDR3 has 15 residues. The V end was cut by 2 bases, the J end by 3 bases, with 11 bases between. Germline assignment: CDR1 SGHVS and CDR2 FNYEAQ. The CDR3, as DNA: TGTGCCAGCAGCTTAACGGACGGACTCAATCAGCCCCAGCATTTT. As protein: CASSLTDGLNQPQHF.

This CDR3 is CASSRGTANTGELFF. As DNA, the CDR3 is TGTGCCAGTAGTAGGGGGACAGCTAACACCGGGGAGCTGTTTTTT. The chain carries TRBV19 and TRBJ2-2; 7 bases align to TRBD1. The CDR3 is made up of 15 amino acids. Germline V gives CDR1 LNHDA, CDR2 SQIVND (reference sequence). With 4 bases clipped from V and 2 bases from J, the junction kept 4 bases outside the gene matches.